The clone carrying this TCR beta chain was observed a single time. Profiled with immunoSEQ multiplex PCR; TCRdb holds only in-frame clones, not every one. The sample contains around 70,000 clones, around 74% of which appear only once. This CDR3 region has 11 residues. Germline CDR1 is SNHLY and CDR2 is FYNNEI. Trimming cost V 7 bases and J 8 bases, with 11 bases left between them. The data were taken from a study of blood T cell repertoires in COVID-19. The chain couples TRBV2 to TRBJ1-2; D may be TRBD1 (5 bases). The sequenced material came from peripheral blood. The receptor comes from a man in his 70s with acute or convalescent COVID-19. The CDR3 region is CASTGLNGYTF. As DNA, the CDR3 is TGTGCCAGCACAGGGTTGAACGGCTACACCTTC.